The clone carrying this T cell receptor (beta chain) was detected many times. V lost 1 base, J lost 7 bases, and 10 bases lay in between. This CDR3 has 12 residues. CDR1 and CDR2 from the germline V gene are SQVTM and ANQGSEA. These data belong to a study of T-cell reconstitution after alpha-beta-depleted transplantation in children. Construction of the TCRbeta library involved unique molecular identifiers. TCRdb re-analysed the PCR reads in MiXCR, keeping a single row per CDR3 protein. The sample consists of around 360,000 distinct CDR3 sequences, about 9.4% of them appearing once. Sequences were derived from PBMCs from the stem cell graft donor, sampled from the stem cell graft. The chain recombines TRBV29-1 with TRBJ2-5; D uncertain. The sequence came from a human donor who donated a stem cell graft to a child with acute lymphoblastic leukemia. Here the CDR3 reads CSVEVTGATQYF. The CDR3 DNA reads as TGCAGCGTTGAAGTAACGGGCGCGACCCAGTACTTC.